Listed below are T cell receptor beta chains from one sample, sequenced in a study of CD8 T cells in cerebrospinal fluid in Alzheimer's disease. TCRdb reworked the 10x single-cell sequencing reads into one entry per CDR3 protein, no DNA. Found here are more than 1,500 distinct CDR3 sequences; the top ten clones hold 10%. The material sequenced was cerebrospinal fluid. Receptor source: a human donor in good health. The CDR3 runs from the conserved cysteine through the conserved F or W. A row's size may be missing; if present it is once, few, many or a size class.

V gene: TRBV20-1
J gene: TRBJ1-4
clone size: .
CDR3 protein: CSVEGATNEKLFF

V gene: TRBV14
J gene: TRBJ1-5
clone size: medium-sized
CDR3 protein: CASSQENRDRGNQPQHF

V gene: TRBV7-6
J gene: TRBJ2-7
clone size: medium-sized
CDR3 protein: CASSLTDGSYEQYF

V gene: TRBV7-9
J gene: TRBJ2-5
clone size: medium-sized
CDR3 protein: CASSFLEGGFETQYF

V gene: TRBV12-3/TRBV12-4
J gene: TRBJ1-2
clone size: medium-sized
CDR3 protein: CASSFRDRLNYGYTF

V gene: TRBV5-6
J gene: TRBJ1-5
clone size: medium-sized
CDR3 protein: CASSSVPTNQPQHF

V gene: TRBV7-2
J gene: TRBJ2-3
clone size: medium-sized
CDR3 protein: CASSLLARLGTDTQYF

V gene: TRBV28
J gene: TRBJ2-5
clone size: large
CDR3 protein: CASSLSIPPGTQYF

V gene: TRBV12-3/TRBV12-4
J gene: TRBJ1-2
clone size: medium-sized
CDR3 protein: CASSFPLGTHNYGYTF

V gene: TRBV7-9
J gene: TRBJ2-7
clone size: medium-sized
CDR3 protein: CASSSTSSGRVDEQYF

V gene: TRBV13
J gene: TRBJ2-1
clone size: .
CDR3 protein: CASSQQSYNEQFF

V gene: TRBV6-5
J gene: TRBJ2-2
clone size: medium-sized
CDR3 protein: CASRPFVVSGELFF

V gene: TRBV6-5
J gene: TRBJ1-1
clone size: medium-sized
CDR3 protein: CASRTPGKNTEAFF

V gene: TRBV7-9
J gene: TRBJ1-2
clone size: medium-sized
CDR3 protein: CASSSTGFGYTF

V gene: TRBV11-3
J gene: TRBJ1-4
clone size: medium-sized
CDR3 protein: CASSLVTGAATNEKLFF

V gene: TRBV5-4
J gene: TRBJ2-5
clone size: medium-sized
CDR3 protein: CASSRAPGQGEETQYF

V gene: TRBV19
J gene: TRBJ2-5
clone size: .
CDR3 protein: CASSVGQGNIATQYF

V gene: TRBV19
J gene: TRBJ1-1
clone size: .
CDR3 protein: CASSMGRVRGANTEAFF

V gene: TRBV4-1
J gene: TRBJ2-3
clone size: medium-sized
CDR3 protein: CASSQDEGRASGKTDTQYF

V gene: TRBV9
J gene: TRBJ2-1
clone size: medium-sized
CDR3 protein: CASSAPWTSGSNEQFF

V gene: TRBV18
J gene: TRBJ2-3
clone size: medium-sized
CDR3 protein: CASSRRQGADTQYF

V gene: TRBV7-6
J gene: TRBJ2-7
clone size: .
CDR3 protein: CASSQLVSSYEQYF

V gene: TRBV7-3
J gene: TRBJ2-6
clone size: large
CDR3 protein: CASSLMGTGANVLTF

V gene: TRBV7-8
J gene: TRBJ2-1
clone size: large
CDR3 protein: CASSPPGLAGVNEQFF

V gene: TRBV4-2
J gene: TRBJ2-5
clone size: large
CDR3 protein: CASSPRTGGPGETQYF

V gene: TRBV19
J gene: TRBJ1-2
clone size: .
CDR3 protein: CASSINRSYGYTF

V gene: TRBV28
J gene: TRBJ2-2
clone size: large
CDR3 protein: CASTGTGNTGELFF

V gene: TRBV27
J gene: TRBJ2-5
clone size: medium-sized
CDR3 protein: CASSQGLAGLQETQYF

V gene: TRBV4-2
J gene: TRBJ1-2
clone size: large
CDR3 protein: CASSQDSAEYGYTF

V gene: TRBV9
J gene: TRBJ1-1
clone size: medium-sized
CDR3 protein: CASSVGSLGGTEAFF

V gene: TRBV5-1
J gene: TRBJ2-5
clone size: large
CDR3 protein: CASSLVSQVQETQYF

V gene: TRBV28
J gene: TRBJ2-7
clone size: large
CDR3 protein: CASSFGGLLHEQYF

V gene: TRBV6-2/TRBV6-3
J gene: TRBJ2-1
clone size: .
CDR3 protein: CASSPELAGVNEQFF

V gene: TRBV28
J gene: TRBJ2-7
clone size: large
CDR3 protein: CASSLRGGFYEQYF

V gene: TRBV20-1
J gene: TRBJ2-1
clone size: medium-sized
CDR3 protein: CSARVLAGQNEQFF

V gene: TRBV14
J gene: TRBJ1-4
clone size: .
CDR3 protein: CASSQMGTVNEKLFF

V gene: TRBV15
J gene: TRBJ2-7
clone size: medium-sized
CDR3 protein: CATSPHRAEQYF

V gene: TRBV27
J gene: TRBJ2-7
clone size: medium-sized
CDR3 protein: CASSPLTGEQYF

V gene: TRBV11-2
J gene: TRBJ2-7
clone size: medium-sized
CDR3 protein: CASSLVVSYEQYF

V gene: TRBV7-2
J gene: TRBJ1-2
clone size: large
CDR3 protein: CASSPFGDGYTF

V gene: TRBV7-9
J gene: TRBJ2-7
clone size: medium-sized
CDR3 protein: CASSLQEEVEQYF

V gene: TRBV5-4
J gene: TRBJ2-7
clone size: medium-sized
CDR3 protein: CASSSDRGYEQYF

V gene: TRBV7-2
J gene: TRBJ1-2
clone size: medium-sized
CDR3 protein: CASSLIGGGVDGYTF

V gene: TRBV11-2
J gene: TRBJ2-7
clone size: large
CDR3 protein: CASSVNAGTYEQYF

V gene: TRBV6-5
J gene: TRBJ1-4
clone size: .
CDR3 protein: CASSSRSGSTAGEKLFF

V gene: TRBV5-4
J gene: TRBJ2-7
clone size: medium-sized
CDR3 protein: CASSRTSAEYHEQYF

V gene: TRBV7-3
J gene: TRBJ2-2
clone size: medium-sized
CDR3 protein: CASSLPDRVKTGELFF

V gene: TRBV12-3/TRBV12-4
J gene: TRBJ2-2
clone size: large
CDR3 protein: CASSLIPSPSQGPNTGELFF

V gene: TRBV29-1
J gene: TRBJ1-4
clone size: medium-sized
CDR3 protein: CSVETDRDEKLFF

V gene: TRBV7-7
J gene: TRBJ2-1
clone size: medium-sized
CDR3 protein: CASSQVAGGNEQFF

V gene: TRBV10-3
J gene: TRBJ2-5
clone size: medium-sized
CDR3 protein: CAISEVTSGGGTQYF

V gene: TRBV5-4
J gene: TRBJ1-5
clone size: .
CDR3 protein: CASSRDRENQPQHF

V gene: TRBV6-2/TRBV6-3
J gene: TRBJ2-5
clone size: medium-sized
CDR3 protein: CASSTRSGFQETQYF

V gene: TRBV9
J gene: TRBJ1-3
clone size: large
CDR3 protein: CASSPQTGTRNTIYF

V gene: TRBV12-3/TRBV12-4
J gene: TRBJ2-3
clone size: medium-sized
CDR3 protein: CASSEGADTQYF

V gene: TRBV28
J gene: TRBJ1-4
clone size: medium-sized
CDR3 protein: CASSSGGSNEKLFF